Listed below are T cell receptor beta chains from one sample, sequenced in a study of cytomegalovirus exposure and HLA in healthy donors. Clones were read by immunoSEQ multiplex PCR, and TCRdb kept only the in-frame ones, dropping some. The table records fewer than 350,000 clones, around 90% of them present only once. Specimen: PBMCs. These receptor sequences come from a woman younger than 35 in good health and CMV-seronegative. CDR3s include the opening cysteine and the closing phenylalanine or tryptophan. A D gene is named only where the DNA matches it firmly. A clone size is listed for some rows: how often the clone was seen (once, few, many), or a class if it is expanded.

>TRBD1|NA|TRBV2|TRBJ1-1
TGTGCCAGCACTCAGGACAGGAAGAACACTGAAGCTTTCTTT
CASTQDRKNTEAFF
>TRBD2|NA|TRBV6-6|TRBJ2-5
TGTGCCAGCACCCAACTAGCGGCGGTCCAAGAGACCCAGTACTTC
CASTQLAAVQETQYF
>TRBD1|NA|TRBV7-2|TRBJ1-6
TGTGCCAGCAGCTTGTGGGACAGGGATTCACCCCTCCACTTT
CASSLWDRDSPLHF
>NA|NA|TRBV16|TRBJ2-7
TGTGCCAGCACCTATTTGGGGAAAGGTCAAGGGGTGTACGAGCAGTACTTC
CASTYLGKGQGVYEQYF
>NA|NA|TRBV6-5|TRBJ2-5
TGTGCCAGCAGTTACTCAAGTAGCGACGGGGGTCTGGAATACTTC
CASSYSSSDGGLEYF
>NA|NA|TRBV7-2|TRBJ2-2
TGTGCCAGCAGCCCCACATGGAACACCGGGGAGCTGTTTTTT
CASSPTWNTGELFF
>NA|once|TRBV6-5|TRBJ1-4
TGTGCCAGCAGTGTCAGGGGTACTGGTGAAAAACTGTTTTTT
CASSVRGTGEKLFF
>NA|once|TRBV2|TRBJ2-3
TGTGCCAGCAGTTGGCACCCCCACACAGATACGCAGTATTTT
CASSWHPHTDTQYF
>NA|NA|TRBV9|TRBJ1-1
TGTGCCAGCAGCGCCTCGGACGGGAGGGATGCTGAAGCTTTCTTT
CASSASDGRDAEAFF
>NA|NA|TRBV18|TRBJ2-1
TGTGCCAGCTCACCAAAGGGACTCACATACAATGAGCAGTTCTTC
CASSPKGLTYNEQFF
>NA|NA|TRBV6-1|TRBJ2-6
TGTGCCAGCTCTTCCTCCCTCTCTGGGGCCAACGTCCTGACTTTC
CASSSSLSGANVLTF
>TRBD1|NA|TRBV11-2|TRBJ1-1
TGTGCCAGCAGCTTCGACAGGGGGACTGAAGCTTTCTTT
CASSFDRGTEAFF
>NA|NA|TRBV9|TRBJ1-3
TGTGCCAGCAGCGGAAGGGGGTCTGGAAACACCATATATTTT
CASSGRGSGNTIYF
>TRBD1|NA|TRBV6-6|TRBJ1-2
TGTGCCAGCAGTTCACCGGGACAGACCTATGGCTACACCTTC
CASSSPGQTYGYTF
>TRBD2|NA|TRBV5-8|TRBJ2-3
TGTGCCAGCAGCTCCGAGCGGGGGGGCCGTGATACGCAGTATTTT
CASSSERGGRDTQYF
>NA|once|TRBV5-1|TRBJ2-1
TGCGCCAGCAGCTTGGGGACTACCTATGAGCAGTTCTTC
CASSLGTTYEQFF
>NA|NA|TRBV5-6|TRBJ2-3
TGTGCCAGCAGCTTGGGGGGCAGGGATACGCAGTATTTT
CASSLGGRDTQYF
>NA|NA|TRBV2|TRBJ1-1
TGTGCCACCGTCGAAGCGACTGAAGCTTTCTTT
CATVEATEAFF
>NA|NA|TRBV5-1|TRBJ1-1
TGCGCCAGCACCCCCGCGGGGACGAGGCAAATTGAAGCTTTCTTT
CASTPAGTRQIEAFF
>NA|once|TRBV19|TRBJ1-1
TGTGCCAGTAGTTTTTGGGAGGACACTGAAGCTTTCTTT
CASSFWEDTEAFF
>TRBD2|NA|TRBV10-3|TRBJ2-1
TGTGCCATCAGGGGACTAGATTCGGGTGAGCAGTTCTTC
CAIRGLDSGEQFF
>NA|few|TRBV5-6|TRBJ2-7
TGTGCCAGCAGCTTGGGTGACAGCTCCCTTTTTTCCATCTTC
CASSLGDSSLFSIF
>TRBD1|NA|TRBV30|TRBJ1-3
TGTGCCTGGAGTACCGGGACAGGGGGCTTAGTGGGTGGAAACACCATATATTTT
CAWSTGTGGLVGGNTIYF